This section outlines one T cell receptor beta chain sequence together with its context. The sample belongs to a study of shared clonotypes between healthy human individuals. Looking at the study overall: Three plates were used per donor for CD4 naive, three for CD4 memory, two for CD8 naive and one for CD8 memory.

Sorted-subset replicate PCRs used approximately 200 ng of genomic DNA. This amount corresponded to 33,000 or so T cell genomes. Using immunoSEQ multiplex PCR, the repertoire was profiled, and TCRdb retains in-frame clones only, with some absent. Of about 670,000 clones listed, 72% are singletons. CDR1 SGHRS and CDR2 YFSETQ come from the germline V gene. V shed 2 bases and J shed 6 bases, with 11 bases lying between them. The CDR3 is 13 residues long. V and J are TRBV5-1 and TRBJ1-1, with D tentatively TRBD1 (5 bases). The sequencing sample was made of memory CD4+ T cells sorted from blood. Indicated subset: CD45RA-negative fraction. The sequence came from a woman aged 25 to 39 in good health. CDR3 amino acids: CASSFQGVAEAFF. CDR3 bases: TGCGCCAGCAGCTTTCAGGGAGTCGCTGAAGCTTTCTTT.